The sequence of this T cell receptor beta chain was determined in a study of blood T cell repertoires in COVID-19. Study details: Sites in the United States, Italy and Spain provided acute and convalescent COVID-19 samples. T cells, B-cell-depleted T cells, or PBMCs provided the cDNA or gDNA that served as material.

Participant-given clinical history determined each cohort assignment. All recovered Cohort 3 donors got two negative PCRs, got clearance, or saw symptom resolution. Using immunoSEQ multiplex PCR, the repertoire was profiled, and TCRdb retains in-frame clones only, with some absent. The sample has hundreds of thousands of clones; roughly 88% are singletons. Germline CDR1 SGDLS, CDR2 YYNGEE. Trimming left V 4 bases short and J 3 bases short, with 10 bases between. The CDR3 spans 13 residues. This clonotype was sampled from a man aged 25 to 40 who had recovered from COVID-19. What was sequenced was PBMCs or T cells enriched from blood (not recorded which). The J gene is TRBJ1-2, the V gene TRBV9, with a possible D match to TRBD1 (5 bases). The CDR3, as DNA: TGTGCCAGCAGCCCGACGACAGACTATGGCTACACCTTC. This sequence encodes CASSPTTDYGYTF.